This TCR beta chain is from a study of human T cells and chemical hapten exposure. Turning to the study itself: Patch tests of 0.01% DPC on the upper back were read at 6 days.

Time point given: patch test 1, 2 weeks after DPC sensitization. The treatment was: therapeutic diphenylcyclopropenone sensitization with weekly scalp DPC. The study drew its donors from alopecia patients who were 18 to 70 years old and suitable for DPC. Study observations and caveats: Expanded TCRs produced significantly more large CDR3 similarity clusters than controls did.

This clonotype came up many times. Its target is not known. Individual cDNA molecules had unique molecular identifiers attached to them by the library. TCRdb re-derived calls from the RACE reads in MiXCR, one entry per CDR3 protein. Of roughly 360,000 distinct CDR3 sequences listed, around 5% are singletons. V lost 0 bases and J lost 6, with 20 bases in between. Germline V gene sequence: CDR1 DFQATT, CDR2 SNEGSKA (reference sequence). This CDR3 is 16 amino acids long. The material was whole blood, obtained in connection with sensitization to the hapten diphenylcyclopropenone (DPC). The chain joins TRBV20-1 to TRBJ1-2; a weak D match, TRBD1 (5 bases). The receptor comes from a woman between 45 and 65 years old with alopecia areata. Some clones in this sample may be carry-over from other donors' samples. The CDR3 nucleotides are TGCAGTGCTAGAGATCCCTTCGTCGGGGCGGTCGATGGCTACACCTTC. It is translated as CSARDPFVGAVDGYTF.